This TCR beta chain was observed in a study of T cells in Graves' hyperthyroidism and ophthalmopathy. This clonotype was observed a handful of times. It was RNA transcripts that yielded the amplified TCR beta CDR3 regions. The primer set for the first-round RT-PCR of the TCR CDR3 was HTBI. TCRdb reprocessed the multiplex PCR reads with MiXCR, giving one entry per CDR3 protein. The table has around 390,000 distinct CDR3 sequences, roughly 14% seen once. The CDR3 loop spans 11 amino acids. Germline V gives CDR1 SEHNR, CDR2 FQNEAQ (reference sequence). V shed 4 bases and J shed 10 bases, with 10 bases lying between them.

This receptor was identified in a woman in her 30s with Graves' ophthalmopathy. Source material: blood. The V and J genes are TRBV7-9 and TRBJ1-1; D unresolved. The CDR3 DNA is TGTGCCAGCAGCTCCTCTCTCGGAGCTTTCTTT. This gives the protein CASSSSLGAFF.